Reported below is one T cell receptor (beta chain). 13 Jbeta primers and 60 Vbeta primers were used for the PCR. This table comes from immunoSEQ multiplex PCR, and its TCRdb copy is limited to in-frame clones, with some not included. The profile covers about 170,000 clones, with approximately 82% appearing a single time and approximately 1.5% taken by the ten largest. The data belong to a study of cytomegalovirus exposure and HLA in healthy donors. Germline CDR1 reads SGHDN; CDR2 reads FVKESK. There are 14 residues in the CDR3. The V end lost 4 bases, the J end lost 3 bases, and 13 bases lay between the germline ends.

The chain is built from TRBV14 and TRBJ2-7, with D perhaps TRBD1 (5 bases). The origin of this receptor is a male donor in good health and CMV-seronegative. Source material: PBMCs. CDR3 amino acids: CASSRTRAGYEQYF. The CDR3, as DNA: TGTGCCAGCAGCCGCACCAGGGCTGGCTACGAGCAGTACTTC.